This T cell receptor beta chain was retrieved from a study of Ad26.COV2.S vaccination and SARS-CoV-2 variants. This clone was counted only a few times. Unmatched junction bases numbered 11, after V lost 5 bases and J lost 11 bases. The CDR3 spans 13 residues. Germline V lookup: CDR1 SGHTA, CDR2 FQGNSA. Produced via immunoSEQ multiplex PCR; TCRdb's table is partial and in-frame only. The sample yields hundreds of thousands of clones, roughly 90% seen once. The sample's treatment: 15 to 20 received Ad26.COV2.S at low or high dose, single or two shots; several received placebo; per-sample allocation not given. Samples came from day 63 after the first vaccine or placebo injection. Recruitment in Boston yielded a donor of adult age, 18-55 years.

This sequence joins TRBV7-2 and TRBJ1-1, with 7 bases aligning to TRBD1. The TCR comes from a person aged 18 to 59 who received the Ad26.COV2.S COVID-19 vaccine or a placebo. The input for sequencing was peripheral blood, taken in a trial of Ad26.COV2.S vaccine versus placebo. In DNA, the CDR3 is TGTGCCAGCAGCCGTGACAGGGTCCCTTGGGCTTTCTTT. Protein product: CASSRDRVPWAFF.